Sequencing of this T cell receptor beta chain was carried out in a study of cytomegalovirus exposure and HLA in healthy donors. Study-level findings and limits: The authors enumerated roughly 160 TCR beta chains as linked to cytomegalovirus. Among donors in an Asian-associated ancestry cluster, a later analysis reportedly found fewer N-insertions than the roughly 700-donor mean.

Both 60 Vbeta primers and 13 Jbeta primers went into the PCR. As originally analysed: About 12 million of the roughly 80 million unique TCR beta chains counted in a later analysis were shared. Generated by immunoSEQ multiplex PCR, the TCRdb table keeps only in-frame clones and is missing some. The V and J calls and clone size are taken from that table; D and trimming were inferred from the DNA. The listing contains fewer than 150,000 clones. For this clone: Its antigen is undetermined.

V shed 2 bases, J shed 2 bases, and the junction held 10 bases outside the gene matches. The CDR3 contains 18 residues. Germline assignment: CDR1 LNHNV and CDR2 YYDKDF (reference sequence). The chain carries TRBV15 and TRBJ2-3; 10 positions match TRBD2. The receptor was isolated from a man aged 35 to 55 in good health and CMV-seronegative. Sample: PBMCs. The CDR3 nucleotides read TGTGCCACCAGCAGATCACTGAGCGGGGGGGCGACCACAGATACGCAGTATTTT. Translated: CATSRSLSGGATTDTQYF.